These 3 T cell receptor beta chains came from one sample sequenced in a study of T-cell reconstitution after alpha-beta-depleted transplantation in children. Construction of the TCRbeta library involved unique molecular identifiers. TCRdb re-derived calls from the PCR reads in MiXCR, one entry per CDR3 protein. The sample holds some 530,000 distinct CDR3 sequences; under 15% are singletons and the top ten take roughly 5.4%. Material: PBMCs from the stem cell graft donor, obtained from the stem cell graft. These receptors were obtained from a human donor who donated a stem cell graft to a child with combined immunodeficiency.

This clonotype has ten or more counts. The V call is TRBV4-3, the J call TRBJ2-3, with D uncertain. CDR1 and CDR2 (germline): LGHNA, YSLEER. V lost 0 bases and J lost 4, with 14 bases in between. The CDR3 length is 16 residues. The CDR3 loop is CASSQDQTENPDTQYF. The CDR3 coding sequence is TGCGCCAGCAGCCAAGATCAAACCGAAAACCCAGATACGCAGTATTTT.

The table lists this clonotype with a few counts. The chain links TRBV20-1 to TRBJ2-3, with 7 bases lining up with TRBD1. The CDR3 totals 15 residues. With V trimmed by 3 bases and J by 4 bases, 10 bases remained unmatched. Germline V gives CDR1 DFQATT, CDR2 SNEGSKA (reference sequence). Here the CDR3 DNA reads TGCAGTGCTAGTAAGACAGGGCGTTATGCAGATACGCAGTATTTT. Translation gives CSASKTGRYADTQYF.

This clonotype was observed many times. The junction differs from germline at one of its ends, possibly a read error. This chain uses TRBV5-1 with TRBJ2-7; the D gene is possibly TRBD1 (5 bases). The germline CDR1 and CDR2 sequences are SGHRS and YFSETQ. The CDR3 length is 14 residues. CDR3 sequence: CASSLAGNSYEQYF. The CDR3 DNA is TGTGCCAGCAGCTTAGCAGGGAATAGCTACGAGCAGTACTTC.